This T cell receptor (beta chain) was observed in a study of T cells in Graves' hyperthyroidism and ophthalmopathy. Patients with uncontrolled infections, other autoimmune diseases, pregnancy or lactation were excluded. Findings and limits, study-wide: Stable hyperthyroidism was told apart from ophthalmopathy by a model built on 13 V-J features.

As regards this clonotype: The antigen is unknown.

Germline V gene sequence: CDR1 KGHSH, CDR2 LQKENI. CDR3 length: 16 residues. The ends were cut back, 6 bases at V and 2 bases at J, with 17 bases in the middle. The source material, RNA transcripts, was used to amplify TCR beta CDR3 regions. The HTBI primer set drove a first-round RT-PCR of the TCR CDR3. TCRdb used MiXCR to reprocess the multiplex PCR reads, holding one entry per CDR3 protein. The sample includes 370,000 or so distinct CDR3 sequences, approximately 12% seen only once; the top ten take roughly 20%. The sample was blood. The gene calls are TRBV18 and TRBJ1-5; weak D call: TRBD1 (6 bases). The receptor was isolated from a man aged 30-40 years with Graves' hyperthyroidism that later progressed to Graves' ophthalmopathy. CDR3 protein: CASSRRGGAGNQPQHF. DNA for the CDR3: TGTGCCAGCTCTCGACGGGGGGGCGCGGGCAATCAGCCCCAGCATTTT.